These 24 T cell receptor beta chains came from one sample sequenced in a study of T-cell reconstitution after alpha-beta-depleted transplantation in children (TCRdb year 2016). The sample's treatment or condition label, decoded: allogeneic hematopoietic cell transplantation with graft depleted of TCRalphabeta T cells and CD19 B cells. The library came from PCR. Instrument used: Illumina HiSeq 2500. TCR libraries were prepared with molecular barcoding, using unique molecular identifiers to normalize TCRbeta repertoire quantification. TCRdb reanalyzed the raw reads on its own, using fastp at Q25 for trimming and MiXCR for clone calling, and kept in-frame beta chains. Rows with one shared CDR3 protein collapse into an entry with the most common genes and DNA. The sample contains 610,000 or so distinct CDR3 sequences, 20% to 30% of them found a single time. 36% of the sample is in the top ten clones.

The material sequenced was PBMCs, taken before TCRalphabeta/CD19-depleted stem cell transplant. All receptors derive from a boy under three years old with Wiskott-Aldrich syndrome, due to receive a stem cell transplant.

There are a few counts of this clonotype. The rearrangement links TRBV5-1 to TRBJ1-1; D gene unclear. CDR1 is SGHRS and CDR2 is YFSETQ in the germline V gene. V lost 4 bases and J 9 bases, leaving 22 bases between the germline ends. This CDR3 has 15 amino acids. CDR3 sequence reads: CASSPARPHSDQAFF. CDR3 nucleotide sequence: TGCGCCAGCAGCCCAGCCCGGCCTCACAGCGACCAAGCTTTCTTT.

The V and J genes are TRBV5-1 and TRBJ2-1; TRBD2 agrees at 9 bases. Trimming cost V 4 bases and J 6 bases; bases outside gene matches: 11. The germline CDR1 and CDR2 sequences are SGHRS and YFSETQ. The CDR3 contains 16 residues. Here the CDR3 DNA reads TGCGCCAGCAGCCAAACGGGACTAGCAGTCTCCAATGAGCAGTTCTTC. It codes for CASSQTGLAVSNEQFF.

In this sample, this clonotype turned up a few times. This chain links TRBV4-1 with TRBJ1-4; the D is unclear. Trimming stripped 1 base from V and 2 bases from J, with 8 bases between. Germline lookup yields CDR1 MGHRA and CDR2 YSYEKL. CDR3 length: 15 residues. CDR3 region: CASSQVQRTNEKLFF. The CDR3 DNA reads as TGCGCCAGCAGCCAAGTCCAAAGGACTAATGAAAAACTGTTTTTT.

A remark on this clonotype: At one boundary the junction diverges from the germline segment, which might be a read error. The chain uses TRBV12-3 or TRBV12-4 and TRBJ2-1, with 8 positions matching TRBD1. The length of the CDR3 is 12 residues. CDR3 in amino acids: CASIDLRDRSTF. The CDR3 bases are TGTGCCAGCATCGATCTCCGGGACAGGTCCACTTTC.

This rearrangement joins TRBV5-1 to TRBJ2-7, with 11 bases matching TRBD2. Per germline, CDR1 SGHRS and CDR2 YFSETQ. This CDR3 comprises 14 residues. V gave up 6 bases and J gave up 5 bases; unmatched junction bases: 7. CDR3 amino acids: CASTRLAGSHEQYF. Here the CDR3 DNA reads TGCGCCAGCACCAGACTAGCGGGATCCCACGAGCAGTACTTC. The full variable domain, rest sourced from reference TRBV5-1 and TRBJ2-7, is KAGVTQTPRYLIKTRGQQVTLSCSPISGHRSVSWYQQTPGQGLQFLFEYFSETQRNKGNFPGRFSGRQFSNSRSEMNVSTLELGDSALYLCASTRLAGSHEQYFGPGTRLTVT.

The gene calls are TRBV18 and TRBJ2-7; D not resolved. The V end lost 5 bases, the J end lost 4 bases, and 15 bases lay between the germline ends. This CDR3 is 14 amino acids long. Germline values: CDR1 KGHSH, CDR2 LQKENI. The CDR3 spells CASSVSLRSYEQYF. The CDR3 coding sequence is TGTGCCAGCTCAGTCTCGCTCCGGTCATACGAGCAGTACTTC.

The genes are TRBV7-2 and TRBJ2-1, with 12 bases aligning to TRBD2. Trimming removed 5 bases from V and 4 bases from J; junction bases left unmatched: 9. CDR1 is SGHTA and CDR2 is FQGNSA in the germline V gene. The CDR3 has 17 amino acids. The CDR3, as DNA: TGTGCCAGCAGCCGACGGACTAGCGGGATTACGTACAATGAGCAGTTCTTC. Its translation: CASSRRTSGITYNEQFF.

In the case of this clonotype: Since the CDR3 does not end with the conserved phenylalanine or tryptophan, this likely comes from a read error. The chain has TRBV28 and TRBJ2-1, with a weak D call TRBD1 (6 bases). Germline CDR1 reads MDHEN; CDR2 reads SYDVKM. The CDR3 runs to 15 residues. Trimming removed 6 bases at V and 1 base at J, with 13 bases between. The DNA for the CDR3 is TGTGCCAGCAGCCTCAGGGGTTTGTCCTACAATGAGCAGTTCTTG. Its protein is CASSLRGLSYNEQFL.

The chain carries TRBV9 and TRBJ2-1; D ambiguous. The germline CDR1 and CDR2 sequences are SGDLS and YYNGEE. V lost 5 bases and J lost 8, with 23 bases in between. The CDR3 consists of 16 residues. Here the CDR3 DNA reads TGTGCCAGCAGTGCGGTGATTGGCAGGACGACCGATGAGCAGTTCTTC. The encoded protein is CASSAVIGRTTDEQFF.

This clonotype was counted only a few times. A read error may produce the germline difference seen at one junction end. V and J are TRBV5-1 and TRBJ2-3; a weak D match, TRBD2 (6 bases). Germline CDR1 is SGHRS and CDR2 is YFSETQ. This CDR3 spans 16 amino acids. The CDR3 loop reads CASSPVAGLPTNTQYF. The CDR3, as DNA: TGCGCCAGCAGCCCCGTGGCGGGGCTGCCCACAAATACGCAGTATTTT.

The chain recombines TRBV5-1 with TRBJ2-7; 7 bases map to TRBD1. The CDR3 is 15 residues long. Trimming removed 2 bases from V and 2 bases from J; junction bases left unmatched: 7. The germline V gene has CDR1 SGHRS and CDR2 YFSETQ. CDR3 loop: CASSLPGQVTYEQYF. Written as DNA, the CDR3 is TGCGCCAGCAGCTTACCAGGACAGGTCACCTACGAGCAGTACTTC. Together with reference TRBV5-1 and TRBJ2-7, the CDR3 gives the full variable domain: KAGVTQTPRYLIKTRGQQVTLSCSPISGHRSVSWYQQTPGQGLQFLFEYFSETQRNKGNFPGRFSGRQFSNSRSEMNVSTLELGDSALYLCASSLPGQVTYEQYFGPGTRLTVT.

This clonotype has a handful of counts. This rearrangement joins TRBV6-1 to TRBJ1-5, with D perhaps matching TRBD1 (6 bases). CDR3 length: 15 residues. The germline V gene encodes CDR1 MNHNS and CDR2 SASEGT. V lost 4 bases to trimming and J lost 7 bases, with 17 bases between them. This CDR3 reads CASSAQQGGLQPQHF. The CDR3 coding sequence is TGTGCCAGCAGTGCCCAACAGGGCGGACTGCAGCCCCAGCATTTT.

This clonotype showed up just a few times. The chain employs TRBV20-1 and TRBJ2-3; 7 nucleotides match TRBD2. Germline CDR1 reads DFQATT; CDR2 reads SNEGSKA (reference sequence). Losses at the gene ends were 6 bases for V and 3 bases for J; bases not matched to a gene: 18. CDR3 length equals 17 residues. CDR3 in amino acids: CSACALTSALGTDTQYF. The CDR3 DNA reads TGCAGTGCCTGTGCCCTTACTAGCGCCCTAGGAACAGATACGCAGTATTTT.

This clonotype was observed a handful of times. The rearrangement joins TRBV20-1 to TRBJ2-5, with D uncertain. Trimming shortened V by 0 bases and J by 2 bases, and 7 bases separated the two germline ends. The length of the CDR3 is 13 residues. Germline V gene data show CDR1 as DFQATT and CDR2 as SNEGSKA (reference sequence). CDR3 amino acids: CSARDWYQETQYF. The CDR3 coding sequence is TGCAGTGCTAGAGATTGGTATCAAGAGACCCAGTACTTC.

The J gene is TRBJ2-1, the V gene TRBV24-1, with 8 nucleotides matching TRBD1. Germline values: CDR1 KGHDR, CDR2 SFDVKD. V gave up 4 bases and J gave up 5 bases; unmatched junction bases: 9. The CDR3 totals 16 residues. CDR3 region: CATSEVGDRSHNEQFF. The CDR3 nucleotides read TGTGCCACCAGTGAAGTTGGGGACAGGAGCCACAATGAGCAGTTCTTC.

This chain connects TRBV6-1 to TRBJ1-1, with a tentative D call TRBD1 (5 bases). The V and J ends lost 6 bases and 0 bases respectively, with 14 bases between them. The CDR3 sequence is 15 residues long. Per germline, CDR1 MNHNS and CDR2 SASEGT. CDR3 bases: TGTGCCAGCAGCCCACGACAGCATTTGAACACTGAAGCTTTCTTT. Protein sequence: CASSPRQHLNTEAFF.

This clonotype appeared a few times. The chain employs TRBV27 and TRBJ2-3, with a tentative D call TRBD2 (6 bases). CDR3 length: 14 residues. The germline CDR1 and CDR2 sequences are MNHEY and SMNVEV (reference sequence). Trimming removed 7 bases from V and 6 bases from J, with 17 bases in between. DNA of the CDR3: TGTGCCAGCACCTCTAGCGTAGGAGTGGATACGCAGTATTTT. Translated, it gives CASTSSVGVDTQYF.

V and J are TRBV11-2 and TRBJ2-7; the match to TRBD2 covers 10 bases. Germline-derived CDR1 and CDR2 are SGHAT and FQNNGV. With V trimmed by 1 base and J by 5 bases, 14 bases remained unmatched. This CDR3 has 18 amino acids. CDR3 sequence reads: CASSLVVASGSQFHEQYF. The DNA for the CDR3 is TGTGCCAGCAGCTTAGTAGTAGCTAGCGGGAGCCAATTCCACGAGCAGTACTTC.

This clonotype has more than one count but fewer than ten. The rearrangement joins TRBV28 to TRBJ2-6; D is ambiguous. The CDR3 sequence is 13 residues long. V shed 6 bases and J shed 2 bases, with 5 bases lying between them. Germline V gives CDR1 MDHEN, CDR2 SYDVKM. This CDR3 reads CASRVPGANVLTF. The CDR3 DNA is TGTGCCAGCAGGGTACCTGGGGCCAACGTCCTGACTTTC.

This clonotype turned up a few times. This chain joins TRBV5-1 and TRBJ1-2; no clear D gene. The CDR3 covers 15 residues. The V and J ends lost 0 bases and 4 bases respectively, with 13 bases between them. CDR1 is SGHRS and CDR2 is YFSETQ in the germline V gene. The CDR3 sequence is CASSLVGSRGYGYTF. CDR3 nucleotide sequence: TGCGCCAGCAGCTTGGTCGGTTCGCGGGGCTATGGCTACACCTTC.

This clonotype was picked up a small number of times. The J gene is TRBJ2-1, the V gene TRBV13, with 7 positions matching TRBD2. This CDR3 contains 15 residues. Unmatched junction bases numbered 7, after V lost 2 bases and J lost 6 bases. CDR1 and CDR2 from the germline V gene are PRHDT and FYEKMQ (reference sequence). The CDR3 nucleotides are TGTGCCAGCAGCTTAAGGGCGGGAGTAGGCAATGAGCAGTTCTTC. Its protein product is CASSLRAGVGNEQFF.

The J gene is TRBJ1-2, the V gene TRBV12-3 or TRBV12-4; D not resolved. Trimming took 1 base from V and 4 from J, leaving 7 bases between them. This CDR3 spans 13 amino acids. The CDR3 region has the DNA TGTGCCAGCAGTTTAGTCCCAGGCTATGGCTACACCTTC. This translates into CASSLVPGYGYTF.

The sample holds a few counts of this clonotype. V and J are TRBV12-3 or TRBV12-4 and TRBJ1-1; 7 nucleotides line up with TRBD1. The junction had 10 bases not matched to a gene; V was cut back by 2 bases and J by 10 bases. The CDR3 totals 14 residues. The CDR3 loop reads CASSLQGVQPGAFF. The DNA of the CDR3 is TGTGCCAGCAGTTTACAGGGGGTCCAACCGGGAGCTTTCTTT.

V and J are TRBV6-2 or TRBV6-3 and TRBJ2-3; D may be TRBD1 (6 bases). Trimming stripped 4 bases from V and 2 bases from J, with 19 bases between. This CDR3 spans 17 amino acids. CDR1 and CDR2 from the germline V gene are MNHEY and SVGEGT. The CDR3 DNA reads TGTGCCAGCAGTTCCCGTGCCGAGGCAGGGGTCACAGATACGCAGTATTTT. It yields the protein CASSSRAEAGVTDTQYF.